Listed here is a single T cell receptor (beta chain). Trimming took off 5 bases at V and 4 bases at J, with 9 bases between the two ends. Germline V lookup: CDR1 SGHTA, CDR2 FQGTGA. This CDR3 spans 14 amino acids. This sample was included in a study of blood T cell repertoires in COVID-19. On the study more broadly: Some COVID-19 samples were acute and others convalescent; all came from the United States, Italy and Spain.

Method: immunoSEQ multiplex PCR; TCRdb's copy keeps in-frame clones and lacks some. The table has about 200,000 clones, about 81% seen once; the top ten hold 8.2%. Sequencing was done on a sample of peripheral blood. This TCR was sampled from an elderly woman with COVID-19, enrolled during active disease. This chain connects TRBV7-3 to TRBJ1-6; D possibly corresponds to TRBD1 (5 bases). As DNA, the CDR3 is TGTGCCAGCAGCATGGCAGGGTATAATTCACCCCTCCACTTT. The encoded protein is CASSMAGYNSPLHF.